What follows are 28 T cell receptor beta chains derived from one specimen sequenced in a study of shared clonotypes between healthy human individuals. The table came from immunoSEQ multiplex PCR; TCRdb's copy has only in-frame clones and leaves some out. In the table there are about 1.5 million clones, roughly 96% of which are singletons. The specimen sequenced was naive CD4+ T cells sorted from blood. Noted subset: CD45RA+ positively selected. The origin of the receptors is a young man in good health.

The chain links TRBV18 to TRBJ2-5, with D possibly matching TRBD1 (6 bases). With 2 bases removed from V and 5 bases from J, the gap between germline ends came to 18 bases. CDR1 is KGHSH and CDR2 is LQKENI in the germline V gene. CDR3 length equals 16 residues. The CDR3 region is CASSPATGGVRETQYF. Written as DNA, the CDR3 is TGTGCCAGCTCACCAGCGACAGGTGGGGTTAGGGAGACCCAGTACTTC.

The chain uses TRBV9 and TRBJ2-3, with 11 bases identical to TRBD2. V trimming: 3 bases; J trimming: 3 bases; junction bases outside the gene matches: 3. CDR1 and CDR2 from the germline V gene are SGDLS and YYNGEE. The CDR3 extends over 15 amino acids. In DNA, the CDR3 is TGTGCCAGCAGCGGGACTAGCGGGTGGACAGATACGCAGTATTTT. Translation gives CASSGTSGWTDTQYF.

V usage is TRBV6-5 and J usage is TRBJ2-7; no firm D call. With 6 bases removed from V and 3 bases from J, the gap between germline ends came to 6 bases. Germline values: CDR1 MNHEY, CDR2 SVGAGI. The CDR3 extends over 11 amino acids. CDR3 coding DNA: TGTGCCAGCAGACAAATCTACGAGCAGTACTTC. As protein: CASRQIYEQYF.

The gene calls are TRBV15 and TRBJ2-5; D may correspond to TRBD1 or TRBD2 (5 bases each). Trimming pared 1 base from V and 7 bases from J, leaving 7 bases between. Germline V CDR1 and CDR2: LNHNV, YYDKDF (reference sequence). CDR3 length equals 12 residues. As DNA, the CDR3 is TGTGCCACCAGCAGAGGGGACGGGACCCAGTACTTC. Translating gives CATSRGDGTQYF.

V and J are TRBV5-1 and TRBJ2-7; 8 bases fit TRBD1. The germline V gene has CDR1 SGHRS and CDR2 YFSETQ. Trimming removed 4 bases from V and 5 bases from J; junction bases left unmatched: 8. This CDR3 has 14 amino acids. This chain's CDR3 is CASSILGQGDEQYF. Written as DNA, the CDR3 is TGCGCCAGCAGCATTTTAGGACAGGGTGACGAGCAGTACTTC.

This chain links TRBV4-2 with TRBJ2-7; TRBD2 aligns across 8 bases. Trimming took 5 bases from V and 3 from J; bases not matched to a gene: 6. This CDR3 is built from 14 residues. Germline V gene sequence: CDR1 LGHNA, CDR2 YNFKEQ. The CDR3 DNA is TGTGCCAGCAGCTTAGCGGGGAGAGACTACGAGCAGTACTTC. This encodes CASSLAGRDYEQYF.

The chain joins TRBV7-2 to TRBJ2-7, with 9 bases matching TRBD2. The CDR3 loop spans 14 amino acids. The V gene's germline CDR1 is SGHTA and CDR2 FQGNSA. Losses at the gene ends were 1 base for V and 7 bases for J; bases not matched to a gene: 5. The CDR3 reads CASSLGGLAAEQYF. The CDR3 nucleotides are TGTGCCAGCAGCTTAGGGGGACTAGCCGCGGAGCAGTACTTC.

The chain joins TRBV4-3 to TRBJ2-1; D gene uncertain. The length of the CDR3 is 15 residues. V was cut by 0 bases and J by 8 bases, with 14 bases left in between. The V gene's germline CDR1 is LGHNA and CDR2 YSLEER. Here the CDR3 reads CASSQDLVRSYEQFF. The DNA of the CDR3 is TGCGCCAGCAGCCAAGATCTGGTAAGGTCCTATGAGCAGTTCTTC.

The gene calls are TRBV9 and TRBJ2-2; D not resolved. The germline V and J ends were trimmed by 3 bases and 5 bases, with 8 bases remaining between them. Germline V gene sequence: CDR1 SGDLS, CDR2 YYNGEE. The CDR3 is 13 residues long. The CDR3 nucleotides read TGTGCCAGCAGCGAGATGGGGACCGGGGAGCTGTTTTTT. It is translated as CASSEMGTGELFF.

This chain joins TRBV7-9 and TRBJ1-1, with D perhaps TRBD1 (5 bases). Trimming cost V 2 bases and J 6 bases, with 13 bases left between them. CDR1 SEHNR and CDR2 FQNEAQ come from the germline V gene (reference sequence). This CDR3 comprises 14 residues. As DNA, the CDR3 is TGTGCCAGCAGCTTATTTCAGGGCAGCTCTGAAGCTTTCTTT. This sequence encodes CASSLFQGSSEAFF.

The gene calls are TRBV27 and TRBJ2-6; no clear D. Trimming left V 2 bases short and J 0 bases short, with 8 bases between. CDR3 length: 16 residues. The germline V gene has CDR1 MNHEY and CDR2 SMNVEV (reference sequence). This CDR3 reads CASSLRPGSGANVLTF. Here the CDR3 DNA reads TGTGCCAGCAGTTTACGGCCCGGCTCTGGGGCCAACGTCCTGACTTTC.

J is TRBJ2-5 and V is TRBV10-3; perhaps D is TRBD1 or TRBD2 (5 bases each). The CDR3 extends over 13 amino acids. The germline V and J ends were trimmed by 8 bases and 5 bases, with 15 bases remaining between them. Per the germline V gene, CDR1 is ENHRY and CDR2 is SYGVKD. The DNA for the CDR3 is TGTGCCATCCTCGGGGCTCTGGGGGAGACCCAGTACTTC. Its translation is CAILGALGETQYF.

This chain connects TRBV7-2 to TRBJ1-2; 7 positions agree with TRBD1. Germline V gene data show CDR1 as SGHTA and CDR2 as FQGNSA. V lost 3 bases and J lost 6; bases outside the gene matches: 4. The CDR3 has 13 amino acids. Here the CDR3 reads CASSFPTGDGYTF. The CDR3 coding sequence is TGTGCCAGCAGCTTTCCTACAGGGGATGGCTACACCTTC.

V and J are TRBV6-5 and TRBJ2-5, with TRBD2 matching over 11 bases. Trimming took 4 bases from V and 3 from J; bases not matched to a gene: 7. Germline V lookup: CDR1 MNHEY, CDR2 SVGAGI. This CDR3 is built from 16 residues. CDR3 bases: TGTGCCAGCAGTTGGGTAGCGGGAGGGCCAAAAGAGACCCAGTACTTC. Encoded protein: CASSWVAGGPKETQYF.

Notes on this clone: This sample also contains other DNA sequences that code for the same CDR3. The chain couples TRBV19 to TRBJ2-7; D possibly corresponds to TRBD1 (5 bases). The V end lost 3 bases, the J end lost 2 bases, and 8 bases lay between the germline ends. Germline V lookup: CDR1 LNHDA, CDR2 SQIVND (reference sequence). The CDR3 contains 13 residues. This CDR3 is CASSITGTYEQYF. The CDR3 DNA sequence: TGTGCCAGTAGTATCACAGGTACCTACGAGCAGTACTTC.

V is TRBV27 and J is TRBJ1-3; the match to TRBD1 covers 7 bases. V shed 2 bases and J 1 base; nucleotides not matched to a gene: 2. From germline, CDR1 is MNHEY and CDR2 SMNVEV (reference sequence). This CDR3 is 15 amino acids long. The CDR3 DNA reads as TGTGCCAGCAGTTTAAAGGGGGCTTCTGGAAACACCATATATTTT. It yields the protein CASSLKGASGNTIYF.

The chain couples TRBV5-1 to TRBJ2-5; 12 bases agree with TRBD1. CDR1 SGHRS and CDR2 YFSETQ come from the germline V gene. The CDR3 is 14 residues long. J lost 5 bases, V lost 5 bases, and 4 bases had no gene match. The DNA of the CDR3 is TGCGCCAGCAGTGGGGGACAGGGGGCCGAGACCCAGTACTTC. Its protein product is CASSGGQGAETQYF. The whole variable domain, remainder taken from reference TRBV5-1 and TRBJ2-5, is KAGVTQTPRYLIKTRGQQVTLSCSPISGHRSVSWYQQTPGQGLQFLFEYFSETQRNKGNFPGRFSGRQFSNSRSEMNVSTLELGDSALYLCASSGGQGAETQYFGPGTRLLVL.

This chain links TRBV30 with TRBJ2-7; the match to TRBD2 covers 8 bases. The V and J ends lost 2 bases and 2 bases, in that order; junction bases with no gene match: 11. The CDR3 spans 16 residues. Germline V gene sequence: CDR1 GTSNPN, CDR2 SVGIG (reference sequence). The CDR3 is CAWSQGAGGFAYEQYF. CDR3 DNA: TGTGCCTGGAGTCAAGGGGCGGGGGGTTTCGCCTACGAGCAGTACTTC. Full variable domain (outside the CDR3, taken from reference TRBV30 and TRBJ2-7): SQTIHQWPATLVQPVGSPLSLECTVEGTSNPNLYWYRQAAGRGLQLLFYSVGIGQISSEVPQNLSASRPQDRQFILSSKKLLLSDSGFYLCAWSQGAGGFAYEQYFGPGTRLTVT.

This chain links TRBV5-1 with TRBJ2-5; 8 bases fit TRBD2. CDR3 length equals 14 residues. V shed 6 bases, J shed 5 bases, and the junction held 9 bases outside the gene matches. Germline CDR1 is SGHRS and CDR2 is YFSETQ. The CDR3 sequence: CASNPAGVQETQYF. In nucleotides, the CDR3 is TGCGCCAGCAATCCAGCGGGAGTCCAGGAGACCCAGTACTTC.

Points on this clone: Other DNA sequences within the sample encode an identical CDR3. The chain joins TRBV11-2 to TRBJ2-7, with D maybe TRBD1 (8 bases). This CDR3 is 13 amino acids long. CDR1 and CDR2 from the germline V gene are SGHAT and FQNNGV. With 2 bases removed from V and 7 bases from J, the gap between germline ends came to 12 bases. CDR3 coding DNA: TGTGCCAGCAGCTTAACAGGGGGGGGAGAGCAGTACTTC. As protein: CASSLTGGGEQYF.

This clone occurred a few times. The genes are TRBV7-9 and TRBJ1-5; D may be TRBD1 (5 bases). This CDR3 has 14 amino acids. Per the germline V gene, CDR1 is SEHNR and CDR2 is FQNEAQ (reference sequence). V was pared by 3 bases and J by 9 bases, with 15 bases between. CDR3 bases: TGTGCCAGCAGCTTCGAGGACACTATCATGCCCCAGCATTTT. Amino acid sequence: CASSFEDTIMPQHF. The variable domain in full, completed from reference TRBV7-9 and TRBJ1-5, reads DTGVSQNPRHKITKRGQNVTFRCDPISEHNRLYWYRQTLGQGPEFLTYFQNEAQLEKSRLLSDRFSAERPKGSFSTLEIQRTEQGDSAMYLCASSFEDTIMPQHFGDGTRLSIL.

The chain carries TRBV2 and TRBJ2-1; TRBD2 matches at 10 bases. Trimming cost V 7 bases and J 0 bases; bases outside gene matches: 6. The CDR3 has 16 amino acids. Germline-derived CDR1 and CDR2 are SNHLY and FYNNEI. CDR3 protein: CASKRTSGSSYNEQFF. CDR3 nucleotides: TGTGCCAGCAAGCGGACTAGCGGTAGCTCCTACAATGAGCAGTTCTTC.

The chain employs TRBV5-5 and TRBJ1-4, with 7 bases matching TRBD1. The CDR3 totals 14 residues. The germline V gene encodes CDR1 SGHKS and CDR2 YYEKEE (reference sequence). The ends lost 4 bases at V and 5 bases at J; junction bases unmatched: 5. The CDR3 DNA reads as TGTGCCAGCAGCCCGATGGGACAGAATGAAAAACTGTTTTTT. It encodes CASSPMGQNEKLFF.

The V and J genes are TRBV5-4 and TRBJ2-1; 7 positions agree with TRBD1. This CDR3 contains 13 residues. Germline trimming cut 4 bases from V and 5 bases from J; bases unmatched to any gene: 3. Germline-derived CDR1 and CDR2 are SGHNT and YYREEE (reference sequence). CDR3: CASSLQGDNEQFF. CDR3 DNA: TGTGCCAGCAGCCTCCAGGGGGACAATGAGCAGTTCTTC.

V usage is TRBV9 and J usage is TRBJ2-1, with a weak D call TRBD1 (6 bases). This CDR3 spans 16 amino acids. V lost 4 bases and J 1 base, leaving 15 bases between the germline ends. Germline values: CDR1 SGDLS, CDR2 YYNGEE. DNA for the CDR3: TGTGCCAGCAGCCTAACAGGGCTGGGTTCCTACAATGAGCAGTTCTTC. Protein sequence: CASSLTGLGSYNEQFF. The entire variable domain, with the rest obtained from reference TRBV9 and TRBJ2-1, is as follows: DSGVTQTPKHLITATGQRVTLRCSPRSGDLSVYWYQQSLDQGLQFLIQYYNGEERAKGNILERFSAQQFPDLHSELNLSSLELGDSALYFCASSLTGLGSYNEQFFGPGTRLTVL.

The chain joins TRBV7-6 to TRBJ2-1; D is perhaps TRBD2 (5 bases). Germline CDR1 is SGHVS and CDR2 is FNYEAQ. The CDR3 length is 19 residues. V lost 4 bases and J 0 bases, leaving 22 bases between the germline ends. Here the CDR3 DNA reads TGTGCCAGCAGCTCACGCAGCGGCGAAGTCGGTAGCTCCTACAATGAGCAGTTCTTC. This encodes CASSSRSGEVGSSYNEQFF.

The gene calls are TRBV28 and TRBJ2-7; D perhaps matches TRBD1 (6 bases). V shed 8 bases and J shed 3 bases, with 11 bases lying between them. Germline V gene lookup returns CDR1 MDHEN and CDR2 SYDVKM. The CDR3 spans 12 residues. CDR3 coding DNA: TGTGCCAGCGTGGACAGTTACTACGAGCAGTACTTC. Amino acids: CASVDSYYEQYF.

This chain joins TRBV7-7 and TRBJ2-5; D unclear. The CDR3 totals 14 residues. Germline lookup yields CDR1 SSHAT and CDR2 FNYEAQ (reference sequence). V was shortened by 4 bases and J by 1 base, with 10 bases between the two germline ends. The CDR3 nucleotides are TGTGCCAGCAGCTCCCTGGAACTCCAAGAGACCCAGTACTTC. Translated, it gives CASSSLELQETQYF.